The 13 T cell receptor beta chains below were found in one sample sequenced in a study of T cells in Graves' hyperthyroidism and ophthalmopathy. It was RNA transcripts that yielded the amplified TCR beta CDR3 regions. The HTBI primer set served for first-round RT-PCR of the TCR CDR3. TCRdb re-called the multiplex PCR reads with MiXCR, one entry per CDR3 protein. In the table there are around 210,000 distinct CDR3 sequences, roughly a sixth of which are singletons. What was sequenced was blood. These TCRs come from a woman aged 45 to 65 with Graves' hyperthyroidism.

The J gene is TRBJ2-1, the V gene TRBV3-1, with 14 nucleotides matching TRBD2. Germline V gene sequence: CDR1 LGHDT, CDR2 YNNKEL (reference sequence). With 1 base clipped from V and 1 base from J, the junction kept 6 bases outside the gene matches. The CDR3 contains 19 residues. The DNA of the CDR3 is TGTGCCAGCAGCCAAGCTACGACTAGCGGGAGGGAGTCCTACAATGAGCAGTTCTTC. Translating gives CASSQATTSGRESYNEQFF.

This clonotype was counted ten times or more. The rearrangement links TRBV6-1 to TRBJ2-3; 12 nucleotides match TRBD2. The germline CDR1 and CDR2 sequences are MNHNS and SASEGT. This CDR3 region has 15 residues. V lost 7 bases, J lost 3 bases, and 5 bases stayed unmatched. This CDR3 is CASTSTSGSTDTQYF. In DNA, the CDR3 is TGTGCCAGCACTTCGACTAGCGGGAGTACAGATACGCAGTATTTT.

This clonotype came up many times. The rearrangement joins TRBV12-3 or TRBV12-4 to TRBJ2-5; D not certain. This CDR3 region has 13 residues. The ends were cut back, 2 bases at V and 7 bases at J, with 11 bases in the middle. The CDR3 loop reads CASSLSVTVTQYF. The CDR3 region has the DNA TGTGCCAGCAGTTTATCGGTAACAGTGACCCAGTACTTC.

This clonotype has just a few counts. CDR3 nucleotide sequence: TGTGCTAGTGGTTTGGACAGACCGAACACTGAAGCTTTCTTT. This gives the protein CASGLDRPNTEAFF. This chain connects TRBV12-5 to TRBJ1-1, with no clear D. Germline V gives CDR1 LGHNT, CDR2 FRNRAP. V lost 1 base and J 1 base, leaving 7 bases between the germline ends. This CDR3 is 14 amino acids long.

CDR3: CASSPGTVDTQYF. The CDR3 nucleotides are TGTGCCAGCAGCCCGGGGACTGTGGATACGCAGTATTTT. This chain joins TRBV5-6 and TRBJ2-3, with D maybe TRBD2 (6 bases). V shed 4 bases and J shed 6 bases, with 12 bases lying between them. Per the germline V gene, CDR1 is SGHDT and CDR2 is YYEEEE. The CDR3 totals 13 residues. The whole variable domain, remainder taken from reference TRBV5-6 and TRBJ2-3, is DAGVTQSPTHLIKTRGQQVTLRCSPKSGHDTVSWYQQALGQGPQFIFQYYEEEERQRGNFPDRFSGHQFPNYSSELNVNALLLGDSALYLCASSPGTVDTQYFGPGTRLTVL.

This clonotype was picked up many times. The chain uses TRBV20-1 and TRBJ2-7; no firm D call. This CDR3 contains 14 residues. Germline CDR1 reads DFQATT; CDR2 reads SNEGSKA (reference sequence). Trimming left V 3 bases short and J 4 bases short, with 16 bases between. The CDR3 sequence is CSARAPGMGYEQYF. Here the CDR3 DNA reads TGCAGTGCTAGGGCTCCTGGGATGGGGTACGAGCAGTACTTC.

This clonotype was seen at least ten times. The chain combines TRBV6-1 with TRBJ2-2, with no clear D. CDR1 is MNHNS, CDR2 SASEGT, per germline. V lost 1 base and J lost 3, with 3 bases in between. This CDR3 has 13 amino acids. The CDR3 loop is CASSEGYTGELFF. The CDR3 DNA reads as TGTGCCAGCAGTGAAGGGTACACCGGGGAGCTGTTTTTT.

This clonotype has at least ten counts. The chain joins TRBV20-1 to TRBJ2-5; TRBD2 might be the D (5 bases). The CDR3 has 15 amino acids. Germline V CDR1 and CDR2: DFQATT, SNEGSKA (reference sequence). Trimming removed 1 base from V and 2 bases from J, with 14 bases in between. Here the CDR3 reads CSARGVPDSQETQYF. Here the CDR3 DNA reads TGCAGTGCTAGAGGAGTCCCGGACTCGCAAGAGACCCAGTACTTC.

Worth noting for this clonotype: A single base separates this from a much larger clone, so it may be a read error. This sequence joins TRBV3-1 and TRBJ1-2, with D perhaps matching TRBD1 (6 bases). From germline, CDR1 is LGHDT and CDR2 YNNKEL (reference sequence). Trimming shortened V by 4 bases and J by 7 bases, and 13 bases separated the two germline ends. The length of the CDR3 is 13 residues. DNA of the CDR3: TGTGCCAGCAGCCGAGCTTGGACAGCTGGCTACACCTTC. Encoded protein: CASSRAWTAGYTF.

The V call is TRBV6-1, the J call TRBJ2-3, with 7 bases identical to TRBD1. The CDR3 is made up of 15 amino acids. The germline CDR1 and CDR2 sequences are MNHNS and SASEGT. V was pared by 5 bases and J by 4 bases, with 9 bases of the junction left unmatched. The CDR3 region is CASSSTGVSADTQYF. For the CDR3, the DNA is TGTGCCAGCAGTTCTACAGGGGTGTCGGCAGATACGCAGTATTTT.

This sequence joins TRBV6-9 and TRBJ1-3; no definite D call. This CDR3 is built from 17 residues. Trimming took off 3 bases at V and 3 bases at J, with 18 bases between the two ends. From germline, CDR1 is MNHGY and CDR2 SVAAGI. The CDR3 region is CASSYSKTALSGNTIYF. CDR3 bases: TGTGCCAGCAGTTACAGTAAAACCGCCCTTAGTGGAAACACCATATATTTT.

In this sample, this clonotype turned up many times. The chain employs TRBV7-9 and TRBJ2-3, with D maybe TRBD2 (6 bases). CDR3 size: 16 residues. Trimming took 6 bases from V and 4 from J, leaving 20 bases between them. Germline-derived CDR1 and CDR2 are SEHNR and FQNEAQ (reference sequence). The CDR3 DNA is TGTGCCAGCAGTCCTCGGGAGCTCGCCGCCCCAGATACGCAGTATTTT. Protein product: CASSPRELAAPDTQYF.

This clonotype was counted ten times or more. The chain joins TRBV29-1 to TRBJ2-1; D is undetermined. Germline CDR1 and CDR2: SQVTM and ANQGSEA. CDR3 length equals 13 residues. V lost 0 bases to trimming and J lost 7 bases, with 10 bases between them. CDR3 residues: CSVEDLDGNEQFF. CDR3 in DNA: TGCAGCGTTGAAGATCTTGACGGGAATGAGCAGTTCTTC.